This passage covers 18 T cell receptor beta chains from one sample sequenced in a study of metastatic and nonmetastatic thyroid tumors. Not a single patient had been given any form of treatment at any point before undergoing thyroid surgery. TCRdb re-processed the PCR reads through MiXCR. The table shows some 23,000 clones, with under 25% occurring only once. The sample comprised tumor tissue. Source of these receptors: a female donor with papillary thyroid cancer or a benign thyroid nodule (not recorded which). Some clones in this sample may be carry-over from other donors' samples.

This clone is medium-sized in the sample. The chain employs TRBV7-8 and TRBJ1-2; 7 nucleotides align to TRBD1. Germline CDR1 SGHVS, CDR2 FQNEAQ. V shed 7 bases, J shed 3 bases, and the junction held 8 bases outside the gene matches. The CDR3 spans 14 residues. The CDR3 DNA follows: TGTGCCAGCACCGTAGACAGGGTGGACTATGGCTACACCTTC. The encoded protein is CASTVDRVDYGYTF.

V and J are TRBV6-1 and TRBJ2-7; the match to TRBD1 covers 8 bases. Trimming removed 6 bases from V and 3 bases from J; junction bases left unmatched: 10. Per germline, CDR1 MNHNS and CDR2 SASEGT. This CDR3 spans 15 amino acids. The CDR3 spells CASSFLDRVNYEQYF. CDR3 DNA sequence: TGTGCCAGCAGCTTCTTGGACAGGGTTAACTACGAGCAGTACTTC.

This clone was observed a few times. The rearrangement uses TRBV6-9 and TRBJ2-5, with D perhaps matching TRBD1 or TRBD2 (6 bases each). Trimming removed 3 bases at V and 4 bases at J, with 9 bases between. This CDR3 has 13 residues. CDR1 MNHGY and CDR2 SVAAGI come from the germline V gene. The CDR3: CASSYEGGETQYF. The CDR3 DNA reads TGTGCCAGCAGTTACGAGGGGGGAGAGACCCAGTACTTC.

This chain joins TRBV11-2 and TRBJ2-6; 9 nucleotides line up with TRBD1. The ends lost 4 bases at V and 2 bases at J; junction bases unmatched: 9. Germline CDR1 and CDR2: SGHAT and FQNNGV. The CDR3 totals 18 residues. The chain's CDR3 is CASSSGDRVWAGANVLTF. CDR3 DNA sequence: TGTGCCAGCAGCTCCGGGGACAGGGTTTGGGCTGGGGCCAACGTCCTGACTTTC.

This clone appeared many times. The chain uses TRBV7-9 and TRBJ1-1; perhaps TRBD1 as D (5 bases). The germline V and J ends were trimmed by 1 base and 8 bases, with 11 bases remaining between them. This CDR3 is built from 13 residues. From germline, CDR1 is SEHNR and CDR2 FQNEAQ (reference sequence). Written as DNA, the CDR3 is TGTGCCAGCAGCTTAGGAGGGGCCTCCGAAGCTTTCTTT. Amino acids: CASSLGGASEAFF.

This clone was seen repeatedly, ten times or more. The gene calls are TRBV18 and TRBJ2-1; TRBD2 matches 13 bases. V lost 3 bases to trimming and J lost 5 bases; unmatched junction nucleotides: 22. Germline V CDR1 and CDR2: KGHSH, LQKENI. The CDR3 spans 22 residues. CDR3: CASSPLPGPGLAGPETNNEQFF. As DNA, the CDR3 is TGTGCCAGCTCACCTCTGCCAGGGCCGGGACTAGCGGGACCAGAGACGAACAATGAGCAGTTCTTC.

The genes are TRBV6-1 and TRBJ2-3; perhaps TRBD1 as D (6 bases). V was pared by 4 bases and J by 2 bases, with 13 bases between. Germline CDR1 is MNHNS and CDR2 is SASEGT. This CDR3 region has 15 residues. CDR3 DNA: TGTGCCAGCAGTGCAGGGGTGGGGGACACAGATACGCAGTATTTT. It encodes CASSAGVGDTDTQYF.

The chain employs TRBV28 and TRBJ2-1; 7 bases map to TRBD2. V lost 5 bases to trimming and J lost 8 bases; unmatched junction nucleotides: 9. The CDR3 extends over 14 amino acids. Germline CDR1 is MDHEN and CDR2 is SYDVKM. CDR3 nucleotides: TGTGCCAGCAGTCCCCCTGCGGGAGTTGATGAGCAGTTCTTC. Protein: CASSPPAGVDEQFF.

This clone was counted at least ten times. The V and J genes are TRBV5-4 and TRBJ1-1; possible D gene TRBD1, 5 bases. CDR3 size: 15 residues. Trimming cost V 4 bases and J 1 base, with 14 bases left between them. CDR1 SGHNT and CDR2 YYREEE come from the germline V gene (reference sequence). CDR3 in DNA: TGTGCCAGCAGCCTCGATAAGGGGCAGAACACTGAAGCTTTCTTT. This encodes CASSLDKGQNTEAFF.

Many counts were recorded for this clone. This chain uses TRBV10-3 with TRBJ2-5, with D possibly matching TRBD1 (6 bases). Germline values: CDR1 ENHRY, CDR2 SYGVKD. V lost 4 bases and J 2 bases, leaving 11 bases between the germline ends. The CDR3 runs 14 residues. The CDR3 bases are TGTGCCATCAGTGGAAGGACAGCACAAGAGACCCAGTACTTC. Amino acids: CAISGRTAQETQYF.

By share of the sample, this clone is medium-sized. CDR3 loop: CASRVGGLGTSGKEQYF. DNA of the CDR3: TGTGCCAGCCGAGTGGGGGGCCTCGGGACTAGCGGTAAGGAGCAGTACTTC. The chain has TRBV27 and TRBJ2-7, with 11 positions matching TRBD2. The germline V gene encodes CDR1 MNHEY and CDR2 SMNVEV (reference sequence). This CDR3 comprises 17 residues. The trim removed 8 bases at V and 7 bases at J, leaving 19 bases unmatched.

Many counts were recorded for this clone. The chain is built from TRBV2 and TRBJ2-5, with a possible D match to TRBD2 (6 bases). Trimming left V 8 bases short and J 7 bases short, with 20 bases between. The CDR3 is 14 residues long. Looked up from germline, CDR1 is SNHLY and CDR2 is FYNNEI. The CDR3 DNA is TGTGCCAGCGGGGACTCCTCCCTTAGGGGGACCCAGTACTTC. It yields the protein CASGDSSLRGTQYF.

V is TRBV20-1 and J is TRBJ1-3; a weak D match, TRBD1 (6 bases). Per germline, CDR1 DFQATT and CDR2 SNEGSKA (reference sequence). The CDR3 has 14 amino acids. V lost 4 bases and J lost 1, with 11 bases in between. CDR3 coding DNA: TGCAGTGCTAATGCACAGGGATCTGGAAACACCATATATTTT. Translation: CSANAQGSGNTIYF.

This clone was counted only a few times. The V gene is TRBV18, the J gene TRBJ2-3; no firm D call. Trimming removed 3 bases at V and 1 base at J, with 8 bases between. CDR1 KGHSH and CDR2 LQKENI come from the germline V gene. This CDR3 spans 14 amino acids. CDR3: CASSPSDRTDTQYF. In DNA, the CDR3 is TGTGCCAGCTCACCTTCCGACCGCACAGATACGCAGTATTTT.

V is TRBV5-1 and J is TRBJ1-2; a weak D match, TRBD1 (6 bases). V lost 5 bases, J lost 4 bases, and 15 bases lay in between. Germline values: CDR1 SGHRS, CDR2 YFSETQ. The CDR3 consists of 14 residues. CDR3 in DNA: TGCGCCAGCAGTCCTGGACAGTCAACCTATGGCTACACCTTC. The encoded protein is CASSPGQSTYGYTF.

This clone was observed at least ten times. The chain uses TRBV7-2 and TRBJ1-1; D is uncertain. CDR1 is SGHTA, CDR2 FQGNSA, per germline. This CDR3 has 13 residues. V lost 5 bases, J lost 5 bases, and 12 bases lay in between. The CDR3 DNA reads TGTGCCAGCAGCCAAGGGCCGGGGACTGAAGCTTTCTTT. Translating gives CASSQGPGTEAFF.

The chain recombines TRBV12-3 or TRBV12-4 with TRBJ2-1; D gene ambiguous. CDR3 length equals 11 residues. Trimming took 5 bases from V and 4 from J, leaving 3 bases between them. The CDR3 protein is CASSKYNEQFF. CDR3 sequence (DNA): TGTGCCAGCAGTAAGTACAATGAGCAGTTCTTC.

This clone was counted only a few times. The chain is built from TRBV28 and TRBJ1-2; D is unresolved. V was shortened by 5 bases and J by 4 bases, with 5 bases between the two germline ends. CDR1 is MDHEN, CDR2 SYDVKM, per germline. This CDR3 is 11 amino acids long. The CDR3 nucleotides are TGTGCCAGCAGTGATCCCTATGGCTACACCTTC. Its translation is CASSDPYGYTF.